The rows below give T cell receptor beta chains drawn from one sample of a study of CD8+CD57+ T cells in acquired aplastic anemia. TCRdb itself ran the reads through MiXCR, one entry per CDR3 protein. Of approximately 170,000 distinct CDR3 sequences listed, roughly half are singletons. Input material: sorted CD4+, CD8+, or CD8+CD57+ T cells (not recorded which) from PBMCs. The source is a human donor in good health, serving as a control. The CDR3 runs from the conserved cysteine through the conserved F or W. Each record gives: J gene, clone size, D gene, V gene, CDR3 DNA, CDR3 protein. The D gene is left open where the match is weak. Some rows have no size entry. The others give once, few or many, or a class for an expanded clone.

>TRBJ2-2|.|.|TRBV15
TGTGCCACCAGCAGAGGGATCGGGACGGTGACCGGGGAGCTGTTTTTT
CATSRGIGTVTGELFF
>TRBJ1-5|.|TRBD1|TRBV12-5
TGTGCCAGCGTTAACAGGGGAGGTAGCAATCAGCCCCAGCATTTT
CASVNRGGSNQPQHF
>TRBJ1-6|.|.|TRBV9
TGTGCCAGCAGCGTAGCCCCCGGGGCCGGATCACCCCTCCACTTT
CASSVAPGAGSPLHF
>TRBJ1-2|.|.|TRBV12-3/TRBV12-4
TGTGCCAGCAGCCAACCTAACTATGGCTACACCTTC
CASSQPNYGYTF
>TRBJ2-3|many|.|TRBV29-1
TGCAGCGTTGGGCTAGGCACAGATACGCAGTATTTT
CSVGLGTDTQYF
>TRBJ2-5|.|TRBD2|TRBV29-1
TGCAGCGTTGTATGGCAACGGGGTCGGGGGGGGGGGGAGACCCAGTACTTC
CSVVWQRGRGGGETQYF
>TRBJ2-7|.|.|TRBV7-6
TGTGGCAGCAGCAGAATTGGGACTTACGAGCAGTACTTC
CGSSRIGTYEQYF
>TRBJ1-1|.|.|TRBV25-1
TGTGCCGGATCCGGGACAGAAGCTTTCTTT
CAGSGTEAFF
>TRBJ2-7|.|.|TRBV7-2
TGTGCCAGCAGCTCCCTGGGGGAAGCCTACGAGCAGTACTTC
CASSSLGEAYEQYF
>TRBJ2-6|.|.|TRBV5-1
TGCGCCAGCAGCTTGTACGGGGCCAACGTCCTGACTTTC
CASSLYGANVLTF
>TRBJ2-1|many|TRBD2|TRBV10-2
TGCGCCAGCAGATTAGCGGGGGAACACAATGAGCAGTTCTTC
CASRLAGEHNEQFF